This T cell receptor beta chain was retrieved from a study of shared clonotypes between healthy human individuals. Method: immunoSEQ multiplex PCR; TCRdb's copy keeps in-frame clones and lacks some. The table records over a million clones, 98% of them present only once. The sequenced sample consisted of naive CD4+ T cells sorted from blood. Described subset: CD45RA+ positively selected. The sequence was obtained from a man aged 25 to 40 in good health.

In nucleotides, the CDR3 is TGTGCCAGCCGTATAGACCTGAACACTGAAGCTTTCTTT. As protein: CASRIDLNTEAFF. This chain joins TRBV18 and TRBJ1-1, with unresolved D. This CDR3 has 13 residues. In germline, CDR1 is KGHSH, CDR2 LQKENI. V lost 8 bases, J lost 0 bases, and 10 bases lay in between.